This T cell receptor (beta chain) was observed in a study of blood T cell repertoires in COVID-19. Across the whole study: Acute and convalescent COVID-19 samples came from the United States, Italy and Spain. PBMCs, B-cell-depleted T cells, or T cells provided the cDNA or gDNA that made up the material.

This CDR3 is 17 amino acids long. CDR1 and CDR2 from the germline V gene are MDHEN and SYDVKM. The germline V and J ends were trimmed by 6 bases and 0 bases, with 21 bases remaining between them. In the original workflow: Reference gene primer amplification in the assay estimated nucleated cell counts. Sequencing used immunoSEQ multiplex PCR; TCRdb keeps in-frame clones, though not all of them. The V and J calls and the clone size are those of that table, but D and trimming were determined from the DNA. The table lists a few hundred thousand clones, about nine tenths of them singletons. This chain connects TRBV28 to TRBJ2-7, with D perhaps TRBD1 (6 bases). The receptor comes from a man aged 18 to 30 with active or convalescent COVID-19. Sequencing was done on a sample of peripheral blood. The CDR3 region is CASSWATGTPSSYEQYF. CDR3 sequence (DNA): TGTGCCAGCAGCTGGGCTACCGGGACACCGAGCTCCTACGAGCAGTACTTC.